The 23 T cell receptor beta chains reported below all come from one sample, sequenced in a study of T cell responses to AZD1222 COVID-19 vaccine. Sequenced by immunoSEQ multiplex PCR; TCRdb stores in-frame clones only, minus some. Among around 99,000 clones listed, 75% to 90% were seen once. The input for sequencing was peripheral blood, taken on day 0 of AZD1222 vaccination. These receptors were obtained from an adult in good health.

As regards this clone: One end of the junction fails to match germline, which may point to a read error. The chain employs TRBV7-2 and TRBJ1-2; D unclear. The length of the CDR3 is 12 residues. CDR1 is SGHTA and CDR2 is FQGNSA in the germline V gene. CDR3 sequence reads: CASSLSGSLESF. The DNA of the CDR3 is TGTGCCAGCAGCTTGTCGGGGTCCCTTGAGTCCTTC.

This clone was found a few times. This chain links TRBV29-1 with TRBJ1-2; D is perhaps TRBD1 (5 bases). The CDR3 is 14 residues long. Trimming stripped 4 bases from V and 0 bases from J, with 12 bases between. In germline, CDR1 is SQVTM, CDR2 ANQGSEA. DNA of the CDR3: TGCAGCGTTGCCCGGGACGCAGCTAACTATGGCTACACCTTC. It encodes CSVARDAANYGYTF.

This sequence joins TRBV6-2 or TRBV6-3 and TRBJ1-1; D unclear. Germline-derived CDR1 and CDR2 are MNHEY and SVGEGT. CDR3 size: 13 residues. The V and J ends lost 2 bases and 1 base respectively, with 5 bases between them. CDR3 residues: CASSYGRNTEAFF. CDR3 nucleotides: TGTGCCAGCAGTTACGGGAGGAACACTGAAGCTTTCTTT.

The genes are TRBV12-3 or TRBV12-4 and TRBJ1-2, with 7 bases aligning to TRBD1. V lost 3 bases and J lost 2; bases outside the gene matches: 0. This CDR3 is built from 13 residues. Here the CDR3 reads CASSLTGNYGYTF. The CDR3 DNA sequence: TGTGCCAGCAGTTTGACAGGGAACTATGGCTACACCTTC.

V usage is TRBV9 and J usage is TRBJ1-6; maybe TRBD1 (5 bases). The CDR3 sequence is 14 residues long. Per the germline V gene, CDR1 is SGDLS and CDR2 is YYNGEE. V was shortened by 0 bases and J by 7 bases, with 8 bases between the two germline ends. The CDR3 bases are TGTGCCAGCAGCGTAGGGGACTTCAATTCACCCCTCCACTTT. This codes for CASSVGDFNSPLHF. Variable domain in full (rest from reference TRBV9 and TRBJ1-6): DSGVTQTPKHLITATGQRVTLRCSPRSGDLSVYWYQQSLDQGLQFLIQYYNGEERAKGNILERFSAQQFPDLHSELNLSSLELGDSALYFCASSVGDFNSPLHFGNGTRLTVT.

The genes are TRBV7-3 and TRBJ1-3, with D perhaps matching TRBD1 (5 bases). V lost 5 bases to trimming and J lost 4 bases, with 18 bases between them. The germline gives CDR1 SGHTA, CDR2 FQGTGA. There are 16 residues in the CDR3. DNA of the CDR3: TGTGCCAGCAGCCCTAATACCGGGGGATCGGGAAACACCATATATTTT. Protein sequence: CASSPNTGGSGNTIYF.

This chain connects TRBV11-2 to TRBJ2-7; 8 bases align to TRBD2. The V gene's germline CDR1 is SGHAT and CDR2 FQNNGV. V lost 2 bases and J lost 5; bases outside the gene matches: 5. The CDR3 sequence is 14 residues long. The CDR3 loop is CASSLFGSGDEQYF. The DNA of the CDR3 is TGTGCCAGCAGCTTATTCGGTAGCGGGGACGAGCAGTACTTC.

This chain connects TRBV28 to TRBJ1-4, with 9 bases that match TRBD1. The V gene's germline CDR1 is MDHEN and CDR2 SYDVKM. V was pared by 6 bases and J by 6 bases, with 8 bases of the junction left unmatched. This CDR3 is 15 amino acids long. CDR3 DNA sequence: TGTGCCAGCAGCCGTCCGGGACAGGGCGATGAAAAACTGTTTTTT. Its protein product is CASSRPGQGDEKLFF.

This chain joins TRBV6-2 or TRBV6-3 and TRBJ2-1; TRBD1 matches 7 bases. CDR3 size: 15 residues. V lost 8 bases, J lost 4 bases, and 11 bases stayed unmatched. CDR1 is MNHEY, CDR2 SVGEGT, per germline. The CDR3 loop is CASCQHGTDYNEQFF. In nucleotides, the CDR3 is TGTGCCAGCTGCCAGCACGGGACAGATTACAATGAGCAGTTCTTC.

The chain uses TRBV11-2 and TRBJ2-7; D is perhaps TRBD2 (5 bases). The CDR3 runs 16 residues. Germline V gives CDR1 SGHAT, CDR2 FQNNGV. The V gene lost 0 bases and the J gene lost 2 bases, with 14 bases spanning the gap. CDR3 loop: CASSLDPAGVTYEQYF. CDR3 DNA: TGTGCCAGCAGCTTAGATCCGGCGGGTGTGACCTACGAGCAGTACTTC.

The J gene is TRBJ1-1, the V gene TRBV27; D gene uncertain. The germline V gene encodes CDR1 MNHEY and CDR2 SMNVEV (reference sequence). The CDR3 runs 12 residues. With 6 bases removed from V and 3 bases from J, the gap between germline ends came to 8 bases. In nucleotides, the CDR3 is TGTGCCAGCAGCTCCATGGACACTGAAGCTTTCTTT. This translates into CASSSMDTEAFF.

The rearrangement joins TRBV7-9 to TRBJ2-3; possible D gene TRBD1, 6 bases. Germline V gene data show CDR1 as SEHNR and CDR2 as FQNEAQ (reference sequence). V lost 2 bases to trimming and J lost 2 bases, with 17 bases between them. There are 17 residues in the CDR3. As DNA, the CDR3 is TGTGCCAGCAGCTTAAGGGGAGCGGACAGTTACACAGATACGCAGTATTTT. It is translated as CASSLRGADSYTDTQYF.

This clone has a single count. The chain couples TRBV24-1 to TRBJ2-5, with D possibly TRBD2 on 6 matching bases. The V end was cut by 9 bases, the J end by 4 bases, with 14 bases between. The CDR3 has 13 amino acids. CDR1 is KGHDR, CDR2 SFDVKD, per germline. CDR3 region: CATGSRGSETQYF. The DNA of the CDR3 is TGTGCCACCGGATCTCGGGGGTCAGAGACCCAGTACTTC.

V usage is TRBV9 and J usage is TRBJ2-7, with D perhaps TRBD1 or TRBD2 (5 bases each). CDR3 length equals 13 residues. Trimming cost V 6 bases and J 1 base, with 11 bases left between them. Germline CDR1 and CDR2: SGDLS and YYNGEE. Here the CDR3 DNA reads TGTGCCAGCAACCGGGGACCATCCTACGAGCAGTACTTC. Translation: CASNRGPSYEQYF.

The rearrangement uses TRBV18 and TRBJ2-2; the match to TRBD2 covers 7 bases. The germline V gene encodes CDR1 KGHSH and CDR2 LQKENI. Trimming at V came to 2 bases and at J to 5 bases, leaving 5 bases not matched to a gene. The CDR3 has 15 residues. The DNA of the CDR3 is TGTGCCAGCTCACCAACTACAGCGGGAACCGGGGAGCTGTTTTTT. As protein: CASSPTTAGTGELFF.

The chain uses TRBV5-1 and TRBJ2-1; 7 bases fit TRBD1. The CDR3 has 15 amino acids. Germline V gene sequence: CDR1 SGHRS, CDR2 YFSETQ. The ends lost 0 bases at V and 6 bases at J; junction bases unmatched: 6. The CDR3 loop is CASSLGEGAGNEQFF. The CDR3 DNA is TGCGCCAGCAGCTTGGGCGAGGGGGCTGGCAATGAGCAGTTCTTC.

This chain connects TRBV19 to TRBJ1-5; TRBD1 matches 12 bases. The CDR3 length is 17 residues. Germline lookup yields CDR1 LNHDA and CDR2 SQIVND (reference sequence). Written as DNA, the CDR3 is TGTGCTGGGGGGACAGGGGGCCCGTCTTATAGCAATCAGCCCCAGCATTTT. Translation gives CAGGTGGPSYSNQPQHF.

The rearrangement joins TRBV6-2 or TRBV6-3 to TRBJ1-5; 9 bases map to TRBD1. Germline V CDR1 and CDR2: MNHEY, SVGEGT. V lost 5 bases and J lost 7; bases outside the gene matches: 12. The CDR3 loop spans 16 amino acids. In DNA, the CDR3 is TGTGCCAGCAGTGATTTTGGGACAGGGATAGACCAGCCCCAGCATTTT. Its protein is CASSDFGTGIDQPQHF.

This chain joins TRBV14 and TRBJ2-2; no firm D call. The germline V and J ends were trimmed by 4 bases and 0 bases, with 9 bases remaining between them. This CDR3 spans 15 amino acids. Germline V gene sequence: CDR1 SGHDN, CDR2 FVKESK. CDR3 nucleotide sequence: TGTGCCAGCAGCCGCCGACACGCGAACACCGGGGAGCTGTTTTTT. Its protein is CASSRRHANTGELFF.

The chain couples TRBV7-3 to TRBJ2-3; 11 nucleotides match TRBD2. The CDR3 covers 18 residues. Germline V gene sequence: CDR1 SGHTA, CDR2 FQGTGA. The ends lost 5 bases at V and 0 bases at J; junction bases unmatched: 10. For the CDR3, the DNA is TGTGCCAGCAGCCCTAGCGGGGGGCACAGGGGGAGCACAGATACGCAGTATTTT. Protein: CASSPSGGHRGSTDTQYF.

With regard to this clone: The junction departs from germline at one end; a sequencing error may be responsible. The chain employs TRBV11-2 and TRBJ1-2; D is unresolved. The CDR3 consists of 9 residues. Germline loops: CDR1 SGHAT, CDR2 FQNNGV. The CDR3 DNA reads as TGTGCCATCCCGGAGGCGGTCTTCTTC. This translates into CAIPEAVFF.

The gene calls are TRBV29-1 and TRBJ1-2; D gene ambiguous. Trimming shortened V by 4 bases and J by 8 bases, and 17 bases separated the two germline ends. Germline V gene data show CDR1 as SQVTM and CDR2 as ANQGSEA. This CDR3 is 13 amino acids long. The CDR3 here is CSVVAETVGGYTF. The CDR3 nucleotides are TGCAGCGTTGTGGCGGAGACGGTCGGGGGCTACACCTTC. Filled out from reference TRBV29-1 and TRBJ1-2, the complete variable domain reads SAVISQKPSRDICQRGTSLTIQCQVDSQVTMMFWYRQQPGQSLTLIATANQGSEATYESGFVIDKFPISRPNLTFSTLTVSNMSPEDSSIYLCSVVAETVGGYTFGSGTRLTVV.

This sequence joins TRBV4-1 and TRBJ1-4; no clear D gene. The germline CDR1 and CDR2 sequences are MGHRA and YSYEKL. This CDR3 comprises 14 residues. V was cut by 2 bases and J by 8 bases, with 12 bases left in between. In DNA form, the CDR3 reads TGCGCCAGCAGCCAAAAAGACGGGAACGAAAAACTGTTTTTT. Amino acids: CASSQKDGNEKLFF.